This TCR beta chain was sequenced for a study of blood T cell repertoires in COVID-19. Method: immunoSEQ multiplex PCR; TCRdb's copy keeps in-frame clones and lacks some. The data contain tens of thousands of clones, about nine tenths of them seen just once; the ten biggest clones take up 5.4%. Germline V lookup: CDR1 MDHEN, CDR2 SYDVKM. V was pared by 2 bases and J by 4 bases, with 5 bases between. The CDR3 runs to 12 residues. The table lists this clone with a count of one. The origin of this receptor is a man aged 55 to 69 with active COVID-19. The chain employs TRBV28 and TRBJ1-2; the D is unclear. Sequenced: peripheral blood. The chain's CDR3 is CASSLASYGYTF. For the CDR3, the DNA is TGTGCCAGCAGTTTAGCCAGCTATGGCTACACCTTC.